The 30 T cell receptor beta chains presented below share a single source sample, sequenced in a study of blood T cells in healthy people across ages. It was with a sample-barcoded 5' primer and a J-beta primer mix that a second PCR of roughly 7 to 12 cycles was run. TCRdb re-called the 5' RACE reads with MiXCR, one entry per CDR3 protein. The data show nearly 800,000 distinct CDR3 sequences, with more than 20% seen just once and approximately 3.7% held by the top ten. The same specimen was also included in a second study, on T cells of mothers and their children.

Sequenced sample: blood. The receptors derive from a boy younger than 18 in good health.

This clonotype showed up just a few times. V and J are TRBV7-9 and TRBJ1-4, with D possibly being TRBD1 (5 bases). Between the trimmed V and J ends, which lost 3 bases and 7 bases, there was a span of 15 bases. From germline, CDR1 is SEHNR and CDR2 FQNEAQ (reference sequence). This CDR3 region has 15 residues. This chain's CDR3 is CASSFLRAGGEKLFF. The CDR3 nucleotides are TGTGCCAGCAGCTTCCTCCGGGCTGGGGGTGAAAAACTGTTTTTT.

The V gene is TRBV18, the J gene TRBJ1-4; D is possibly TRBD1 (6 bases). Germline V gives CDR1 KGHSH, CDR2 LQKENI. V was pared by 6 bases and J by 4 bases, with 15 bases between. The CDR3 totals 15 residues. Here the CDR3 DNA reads TGTGCCAGCTCTCGAACTGGAGGGGGTAATGAAAAACTGTTTTTT. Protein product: CASSRTGGGNEKLFF.

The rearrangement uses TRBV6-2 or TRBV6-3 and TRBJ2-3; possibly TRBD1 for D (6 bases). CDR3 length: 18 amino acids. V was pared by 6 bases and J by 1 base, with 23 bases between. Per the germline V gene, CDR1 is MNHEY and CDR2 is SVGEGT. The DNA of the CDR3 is TGTGCCAGCAGCCTACCCTCCCGGACAGCCGCGCGCACAGATACGCAGTATTTT. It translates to CASSLPSRTAARTDTQYF.

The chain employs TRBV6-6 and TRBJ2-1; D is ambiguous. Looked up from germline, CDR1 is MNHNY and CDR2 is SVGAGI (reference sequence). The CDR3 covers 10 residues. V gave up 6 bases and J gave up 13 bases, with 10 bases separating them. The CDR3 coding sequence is TGTGCCAGCAGCCAATTTCCCCAGTTCTTC. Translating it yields CASSQFPQFF.

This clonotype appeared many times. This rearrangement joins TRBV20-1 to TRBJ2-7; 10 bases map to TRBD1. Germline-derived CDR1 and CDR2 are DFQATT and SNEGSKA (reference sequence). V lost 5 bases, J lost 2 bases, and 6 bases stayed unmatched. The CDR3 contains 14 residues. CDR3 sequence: CSALIGTGAYEQYF. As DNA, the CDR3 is TGCAGTGCTTTAATTGGGACAGGGGCCTACGAGCAGTACTTC.

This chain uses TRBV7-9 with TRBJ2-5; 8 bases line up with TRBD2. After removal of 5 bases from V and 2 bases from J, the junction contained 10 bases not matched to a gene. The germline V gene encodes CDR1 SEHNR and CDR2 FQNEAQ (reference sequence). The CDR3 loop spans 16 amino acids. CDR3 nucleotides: TGTGCCAGCAGCCCCTGGGTAGCGGGGACACAAGAGACCCAGTACTTC. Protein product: CASSPWVAGTQETQYF.

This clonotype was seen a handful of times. CDR3 coding DNA: TGTGCCACCGGGGATTACAATGAGCAGTTCTTC. Translation gives CATGDYNEQFF. V is TRBV24-1 and J is TRBJ2-1, with no clear D. From germline, CDR1 is KGHDR and CDR2 SFDVKD. Trimming removed 9 bases from V and 4 bases from J, with 6 bases in between. The CDR3 contains 11 residues.

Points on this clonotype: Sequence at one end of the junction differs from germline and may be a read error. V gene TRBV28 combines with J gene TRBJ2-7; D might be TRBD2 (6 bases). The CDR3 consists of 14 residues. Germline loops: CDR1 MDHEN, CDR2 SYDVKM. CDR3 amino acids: CASSPTDGLLPGVF. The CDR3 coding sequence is TGTGCCAGCAGTCCAACGGACGGCCTACTTCCGGGGGTCTTC.

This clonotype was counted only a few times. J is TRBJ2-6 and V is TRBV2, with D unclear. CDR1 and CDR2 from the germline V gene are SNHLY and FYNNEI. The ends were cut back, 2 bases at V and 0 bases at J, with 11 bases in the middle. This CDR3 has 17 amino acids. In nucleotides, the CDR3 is TGTGCCAGCAGTGAACAGGTGATAAGCTCTGGGGCCAACGTCCTGACTTTC. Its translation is CASSEQVISSGANVLTF. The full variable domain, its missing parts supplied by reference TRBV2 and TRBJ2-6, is EPEVTQTPSHQVTQMGQEVILRCVPISNHLYFYWYRQILGQKVEFLVSFYNNEISEKSEIFDDQFSVERPDGSNFTLKIRSTKLEDSAMYFCASSEQVISSGANVLTFGAGSRLTVL.

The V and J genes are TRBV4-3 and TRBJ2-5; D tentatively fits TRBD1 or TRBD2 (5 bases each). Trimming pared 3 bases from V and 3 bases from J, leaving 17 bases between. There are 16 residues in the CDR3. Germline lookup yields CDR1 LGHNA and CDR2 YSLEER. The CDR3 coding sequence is TGCGCCAGCAGCCAGGGAAGAGGGCAGGGAGAAGAGACCCAGTACTTC. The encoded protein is CASSQGRGQGEETQYF.

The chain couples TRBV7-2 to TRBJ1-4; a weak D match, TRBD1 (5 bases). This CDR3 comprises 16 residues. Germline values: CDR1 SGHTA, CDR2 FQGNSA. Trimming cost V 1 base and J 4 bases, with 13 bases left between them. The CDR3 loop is CASSLVGGAYNEKLFF. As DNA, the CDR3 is TGTGCCAGCAGCTTAGTCGGCGGGGCCTATAATGAAAAACTGTTTTTT.

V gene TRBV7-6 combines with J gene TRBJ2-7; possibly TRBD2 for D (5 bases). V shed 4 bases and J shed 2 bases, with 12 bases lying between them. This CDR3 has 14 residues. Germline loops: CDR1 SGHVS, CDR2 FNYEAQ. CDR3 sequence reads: CASSWLEGTYEQYF. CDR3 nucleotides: TGTGCCAGCAGCTGGCTTGAGGGTACCTACGAGCAGTACTTC. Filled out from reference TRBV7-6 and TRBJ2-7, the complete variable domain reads GAGVSQSPRYKVTKRGQDVALRCDPISGHVSLYWYRQALGQGPEFLTYFNYEAQQDKSGLPNDRFSAERPEGSISTLTIQRTEQRDSAMYRCASSWLEGTYEQYFGPGTRLTVT.

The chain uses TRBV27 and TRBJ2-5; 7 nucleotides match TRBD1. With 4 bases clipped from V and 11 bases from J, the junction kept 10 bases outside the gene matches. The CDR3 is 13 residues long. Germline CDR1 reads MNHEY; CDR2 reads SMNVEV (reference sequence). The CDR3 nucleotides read TGTGCCAGCAGTTATAGACAGGGAGAAGAGCAGTACTTC. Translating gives CASSYRQGEEQYF.

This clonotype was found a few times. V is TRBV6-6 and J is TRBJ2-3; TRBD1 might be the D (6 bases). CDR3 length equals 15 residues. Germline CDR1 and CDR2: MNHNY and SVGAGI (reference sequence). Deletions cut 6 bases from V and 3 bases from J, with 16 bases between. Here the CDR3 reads CASRGQPRLTDTQYF. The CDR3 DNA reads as TGTGCCAGCAGAGGACAGCCCCGATTAACAGATACGCAGTATTTT.

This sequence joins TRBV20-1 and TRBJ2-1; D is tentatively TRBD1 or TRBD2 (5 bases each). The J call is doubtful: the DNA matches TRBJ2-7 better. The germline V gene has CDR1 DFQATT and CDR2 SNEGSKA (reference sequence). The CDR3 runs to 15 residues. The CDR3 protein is CSARDPARGRVKQYF. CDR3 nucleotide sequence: TGCAGTGCTAGAGATCCAGCCCGGGGCAGGGTTAAGCAGTACTTC.

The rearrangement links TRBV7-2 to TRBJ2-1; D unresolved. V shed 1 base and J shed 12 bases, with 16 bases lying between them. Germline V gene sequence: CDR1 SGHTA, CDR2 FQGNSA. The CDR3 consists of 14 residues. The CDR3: CASSLDSAGGMQFF. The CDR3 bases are TGTGCCAGCAGCTTAGATTCGGCAGGCGGAATGCAGTTCTTC.

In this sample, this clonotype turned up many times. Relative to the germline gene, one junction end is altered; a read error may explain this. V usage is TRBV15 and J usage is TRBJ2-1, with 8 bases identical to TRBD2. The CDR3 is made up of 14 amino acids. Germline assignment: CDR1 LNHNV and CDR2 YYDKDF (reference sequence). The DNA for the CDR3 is TGTGCCACCAGAAGAGCGGGAGCCTACAATGAGCAGTTCTTC. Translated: CATRRAGAYNEQFF. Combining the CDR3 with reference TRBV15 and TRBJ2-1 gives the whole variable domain DAMVIQNPRYQVTQFGKPVTLSCSQTLNHNVMYWYQQKSSQAPKLLFHYYDKDFNNEADTPDNFQSRRPNTSFCFLDIRSPGLGDTAMYLCATRRAGAYNEQFFGPGTRLTVL.

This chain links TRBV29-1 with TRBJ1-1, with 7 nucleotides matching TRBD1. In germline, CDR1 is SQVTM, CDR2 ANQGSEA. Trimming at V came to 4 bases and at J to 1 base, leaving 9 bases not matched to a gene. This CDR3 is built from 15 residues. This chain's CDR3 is CSVVGPGQSNTEAFF. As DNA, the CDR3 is TGCAGCGTTGTGGGACCGGGACAGTCGAACACTGAAGCTTTCTTT. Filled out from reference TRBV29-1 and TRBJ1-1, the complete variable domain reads SAVISQKPSRDICQRGTSLTIQCQVDSQVTMMFWYRQQPGQSLTLIATANQGSEATYESGFVIDKFPISRPNLTFSTLTVSNMSPEDSSIYLCSVVGPGQSNTEAFFGQGTRLTVV.

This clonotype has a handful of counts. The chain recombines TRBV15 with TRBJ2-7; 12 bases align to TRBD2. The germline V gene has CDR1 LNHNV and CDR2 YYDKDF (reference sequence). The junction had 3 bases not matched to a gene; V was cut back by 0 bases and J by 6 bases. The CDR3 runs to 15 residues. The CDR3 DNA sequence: TGTGCCACCAGCAGAGATTTACTAGCGGGAGGCGAGCAGTACTTC. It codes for CATSRDLLAGGEQYF.

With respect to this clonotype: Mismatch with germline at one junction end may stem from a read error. The CDR3: CASTLGGANTEAFF. CDR3 coding DNA: TGTGCCAGCACTTTAGGCGGGGCGAACACTGAAGCTTTCTTT. This chain links TRBV28 with TRBJ1-1; possible D gene TRBD1, 5 bases. CDR1 and CDR2 (germline): MDHEN, SYDVKM. The CDR3 runs to 14 residues.

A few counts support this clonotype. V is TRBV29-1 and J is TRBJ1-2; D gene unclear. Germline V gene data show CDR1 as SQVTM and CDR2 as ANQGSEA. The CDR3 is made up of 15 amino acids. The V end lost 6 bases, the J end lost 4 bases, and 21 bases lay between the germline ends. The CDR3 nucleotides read TGCAGCGTCGAGCCCGCCTCCGGACTCCTCTATGGCTACACCTTC. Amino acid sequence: CSVEPASGLLYGYTF.

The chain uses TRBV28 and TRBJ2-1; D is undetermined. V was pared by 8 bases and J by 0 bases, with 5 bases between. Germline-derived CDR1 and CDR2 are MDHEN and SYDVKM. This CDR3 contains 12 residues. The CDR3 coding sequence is TGTGCCAGCCAGCGCTCCTACAATGAGCAGTTCTTC. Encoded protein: CASQRSYNEQFF.

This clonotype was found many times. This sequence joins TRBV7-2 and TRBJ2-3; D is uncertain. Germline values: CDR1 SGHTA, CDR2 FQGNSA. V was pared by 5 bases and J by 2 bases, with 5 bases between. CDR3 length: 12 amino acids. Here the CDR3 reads CASSASTDTQYF. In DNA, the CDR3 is TGTGCCAGCAGCGCCTCCACAGATACGCAGTATTTT.

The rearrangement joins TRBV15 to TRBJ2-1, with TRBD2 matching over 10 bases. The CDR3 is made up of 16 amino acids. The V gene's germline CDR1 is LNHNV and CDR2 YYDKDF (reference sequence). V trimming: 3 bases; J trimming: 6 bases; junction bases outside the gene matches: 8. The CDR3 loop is CATSRALAGAGNEQFF. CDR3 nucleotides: TGTGCCACCAGCAGGGCCCTAGCGGGAGCGGGCAATGAGCAGTTCTTC.

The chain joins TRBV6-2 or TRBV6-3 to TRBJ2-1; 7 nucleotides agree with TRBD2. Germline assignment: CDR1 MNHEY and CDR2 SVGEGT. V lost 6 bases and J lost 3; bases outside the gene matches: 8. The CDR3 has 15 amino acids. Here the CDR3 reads CASSPHAGDYNEQFF. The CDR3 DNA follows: TGTGCCAGCAGCCCCCACGCGGGAGACTACAATGAGCAGTTCTTC.

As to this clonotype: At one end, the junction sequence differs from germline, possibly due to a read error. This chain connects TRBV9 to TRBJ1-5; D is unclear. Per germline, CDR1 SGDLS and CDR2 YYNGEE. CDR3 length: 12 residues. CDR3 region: CASSVGDQPQHF. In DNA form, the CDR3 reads TGTGCCAGCAGCGTAGGGGATCAGCCTCAGCATTTT.

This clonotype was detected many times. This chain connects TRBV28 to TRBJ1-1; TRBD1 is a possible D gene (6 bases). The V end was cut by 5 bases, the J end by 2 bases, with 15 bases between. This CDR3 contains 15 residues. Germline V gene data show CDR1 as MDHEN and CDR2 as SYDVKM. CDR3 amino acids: CASSPLWGANTEAFF. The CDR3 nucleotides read TGTGCCAGCAGTCCGCTGTGGGGGGCAAACACTGAAGCTTTCTTT.

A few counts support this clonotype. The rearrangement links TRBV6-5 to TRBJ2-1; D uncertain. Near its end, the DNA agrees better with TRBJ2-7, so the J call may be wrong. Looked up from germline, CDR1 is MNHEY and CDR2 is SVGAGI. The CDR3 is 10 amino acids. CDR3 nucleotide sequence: TGTGCCAGCCAGACGTGCGAGCAGTACTTC. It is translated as CASQTCEQYF.

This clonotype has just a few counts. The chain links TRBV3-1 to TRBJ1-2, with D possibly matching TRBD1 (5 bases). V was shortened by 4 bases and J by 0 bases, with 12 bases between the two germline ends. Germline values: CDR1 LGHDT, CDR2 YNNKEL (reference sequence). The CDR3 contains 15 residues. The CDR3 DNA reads TGTGCCAGCAGCCCTCGGGACCGAACTAACTATGGCTACACCTTC. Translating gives CASSPRDRTNYGYTF.

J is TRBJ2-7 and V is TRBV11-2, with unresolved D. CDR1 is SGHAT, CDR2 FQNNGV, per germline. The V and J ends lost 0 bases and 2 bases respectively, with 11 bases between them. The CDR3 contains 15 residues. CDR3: CASSLEALSAYEQYF. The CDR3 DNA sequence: TGTGCCAGCAGCTTAGAAGCCCTTTCAGCCTACGAGCAGTACTTC.